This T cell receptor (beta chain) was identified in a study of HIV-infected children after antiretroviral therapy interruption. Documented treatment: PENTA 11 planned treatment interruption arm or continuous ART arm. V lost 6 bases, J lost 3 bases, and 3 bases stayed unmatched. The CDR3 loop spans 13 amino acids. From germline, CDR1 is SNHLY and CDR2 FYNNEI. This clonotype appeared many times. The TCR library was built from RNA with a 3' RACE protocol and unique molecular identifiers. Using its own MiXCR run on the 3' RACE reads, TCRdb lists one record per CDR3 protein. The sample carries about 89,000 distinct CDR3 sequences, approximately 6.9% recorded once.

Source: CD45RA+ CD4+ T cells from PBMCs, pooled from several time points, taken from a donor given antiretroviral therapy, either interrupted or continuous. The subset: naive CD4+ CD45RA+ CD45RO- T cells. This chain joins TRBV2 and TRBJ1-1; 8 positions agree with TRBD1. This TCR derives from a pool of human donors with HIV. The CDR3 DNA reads TGTGCCAGCAGAGCACAGGGGGACACTGAAGCTTTCTTT. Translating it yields CASRAQGDTEAFF.